This T cell receptor beta chain originates from a study of OX40 agonist ivuxolimab in advanced cancers. Study as a whole: The dose-escalation group included hepatocellular carcinoma, melanoma, renal cell carcinoma and head and neck cancer.

Germline V gene data show CDR1 as SNHLY and CDR2 as FYNNEI. Trimming removed 8 bases from V and 6 bases from J, with 9 bases in between. The CDR3 covers 11 residues. General study results and limits: At doses 0.1 to 3.0 mg/kg, CD4+ and CD8+ clones expanded. Low normalized T-cell clonal expansion was also seen in some nonresponders.

Generated by immunoSEQ multiplex PCR, the TCRdb table keeps only in-frame clones and is missing some. The data hold 50,000 to 85,000 clones, with roughly 85% observed a single time. As regards this clone: Its antigen remains unknown.

This receptor was taken from an adult with an advanced solid tumor such as melanoma, head and neck, liver or kidney cancer. The chain employs TRBV2 and TRBJ2-3; the D gene is possibly TRBD2 (5 bases). The sample in question was CD4+ or CD8+ T cells sorted from blood, obtained in a trial of the OX40 agonist ivuxolimab. This chain's CDR3 is CASGERDTQYF. Written as DNA, the CDR3 is TGTGCCAGCGGGGAGAGGGATACGCAGTATTTT.